The T cell receptor (beta chain) described here comes from a study of T cell responses to AZD1222 COVID-19 vaccine. Overall study results and limits: CD4 TCRs associated with vaccination spanned spike, dominating at 160-218 and 743-854. Among those given AZD1222, only five or six were seropositive at baseline. Spike-specific TCRs gained breadth and depth after people received two AZD1222 doses.

Of note for this clone: Its target is not known.

Clones were sequenced by immunoSEQ multiplex PCR, and TCRdb holds only the in-frame ones, with some missing. The sample holds tens of thousands of clones; around 90% are singletons and the top ten take approximately 37%. This CDR3 is built from 14 residues. Germline V gene data show CDR1 as MNHNY and CDR2 as SVGAGI (reference sequence). J gave up 5 bases and V 7 bases, and 6 bases lay outside the gene matches. Researchers grouped second doses given at about 4 or about 12 weeks into one pool. The specimen comprised peripheral blood, sampled 28 days after the second AZD1222 dose. The chain recombines TRBV6-6 with TRBJ1-5, with TRBD1 matching over 9 bases. The clonotype originates from an adult who received the AZD1222 COVID-19 vaccine. CDR3 amino acids: CASTPGQGYQPQHF. The CDR3 nucleotides are TGTGCCAGCACCCCGGGACAGGGATATCAGCCCCAGCATTTT.